These 29 T cell receptor beta chains were all obtained from the same sample, sequenced in a study of early T cells in non-severe SARS-CoV-2 infection. Via MiXCR, TCRdb re-called the 5' RACE reads, giving one row per CDR3 protein. Of about 80,000 distinct CDR3 sequences in the sample, roughly 5.3% were seen once. The sequencing used whole blood, collected at baseline. The receptor source for this set is an adult who was a healthcare worker with PCR-confirmed SARS-CoV-2 infection or an uninfected control (not recorded which).

This clonotype was detected only a few times. The V call is TRBV5-6, the J call TRBJ2-6; no firm D call. The V gene's germline CDR1 is SGHDT and CDR2 YYEEEE. The CDR3 is made up of 16 amino acids. Trimming left V 0 bases short and J 0 bases short, with 7 bases between. In nucleotides, the CDR3 is TGTGCCAGCAGCTTGGTGTTGGTCTCTGGGGCCAACGTCCTGACTTTC. Amino acids: CASSLVLVSGANVLTF.

The V and J genes are TRBV20-1 and TRBJ2-1; 9 nucleotides agree with TRBD1. Germline values: CDR1 DFQATT, CDR2 SNEGSKA (reference sequence). The V gene end was trimmed by 0 bases and the J gene end by 7 bases; junction bases not matched to a gene: 16. CDR3 size: 18 residues. The chain's CDR3 is CSARDLPILGDRENEQFF. As DNA, the CDR3 is TGCAGTGCTAGAGACTTGCCAATCCTGGGGGACAGGGAGAATGAGCAGTTCTTC.

Many counts were recorded for this clonotype. The rearrangement uses TRBV20-1 and TRBJ1-3; 7 bases map to TRBD1. The CDR3 is 17 amino acids. Trimming removed 5 bases from V and 5 bases from J; junction bases left unmatched: 18. Germline CDR1 is DFQATT and CDR2 is SNEGSKA (reference sequence). In DNA form, the CDR3 reads TGCAGTGCTCTTAGACAGGGAGGACGCCTGGAGAGAAACACCATATATTTT. Its translation: CSALRQGGRLERNTIYF.

In its sample, this clonotype was seen many times. This rearrangement joins TRBV7-7 to TRBJ1-4; no clear D gene. The CDR3 is 14 amino acids. Trimming cost V 5 bases and J 8 bases, with 15 bases left between them. Germline lookup yields CDR1 SSHAT and CDR2 FNYEAQ (reference sequence). For the CDR3, the DNA is TGTGCCAGCAGCAACAGCATTGATGAAGAAAAACTGTTTTTT. Its protein is CASSNSIDEEKLFF.

This clonotype came up once. An end of the junction differs from the germline gene, which may be a read error. The chain joins TRBV13 to TRBJ2-2; 7 bases agree with TRBD2. The CDR3 loop spans 15 amino acids. The germline CDR1 and CDR2 sequences are PRHDT and FYEKMQ (reference sequence). The DNA of the CDR3 is TGTTCCAGCAGTGCCAGCGGGGAAGGCACCGGGGAGCTGTTTTTT. Its protein is CSSSASGEGTGELFF.

Note on this clonotype: This clone may be a read error of a much larger clone one base away. The CDR3 reads CAVPRMTKNIQYF. The CDR3 DNA sequence: TGTGCCGTGCCGCGGATGACCAAAAACATTCAGTACTTC. This chain joins TRBV19 and TRBJ2-4; D gene unclear. The CDR3 contains 13 residues. The V gene lost 11 bases and the J gene lost 2 bases, with 13 bases spanning the gap. Germline-derived CDR1 and CDR2 are LNHDA and SQIVND (reference sequence).

This clonotype was seen a handful of times. V and J are TRBV6-1 and TRBJ1-5; perhaps TRBD1 as D (6 bases). CDR3 size: 15 residues. Between the trimmed V and J ends, which lost 4 bases and 1 base, there was a span of 11 bases. CDR1 and CDR2 (germline): MNHNS, SASEGT. CDR3 nucleotide sequence: TGTGCCAGCAGTGCGGGACACCTGAGCAATCAGCCCCAGCATTTT. It is translated as CASSAGHLSNQPQHF.

This clonotype was observed a handful of times. V usage is TRBV19 and J usage is TRBJ1-5, with 10 bases that match TRBD1. This CDR3 spans 15 amino acids. The germline gives CDR1 LNHDA, CDR2 SQIVND (reference sequence). The V gene end was trimmed by 0 bases and the J gene end by 6 bases; junction bases not matched to a gene: 2. The CDR3 loop reads CASSIDGTGAQPQHF. The CDR3 DNA reads TGTGCCAGTAGTATAGATGGGACAGGGGCTCAGCCCCAGCATTTT.

This clonotype was detected many times. V usage is TRBV20-1 and J usage is TRBJ1-1; tentative D call: TRBD1 (5 bases). Germline-derived CDR1 and CDR2 are DFQATT and SNEGSKA (reference sequence). V was clipped by 0 bases and J by 10 bases, with 9 bases between them. The CDR3 runs 11 residues. For the CDR3, the DNA is TGCAGTGCTAGAGATCTGCAGGGAGCTTTCTTT. It codes for CSARDLQGAFF.

The chain couples TRBV29-1 to TRBJ1-1; D might be TRBD1 (5 bases). The CDR3 covers 13 residues. Between the trimmed V and J ends, which lost 4 bases and 3 bases, there was a span of 12 bases. CDR1 is SQVTM and CDR2 is ANQGSEA in the germline V gene. In nucleotides, the CDR3 is TGCAGCGTTGGGTCCAGGGATGACACTGAAGCTTTCTTT. Protein product: CSVGSRDDTEAFF.

This clonotype was seen ten or more times. The rearrangement uses TRBV7-8 and TRBJ1-5, with D tentatively TRBD1 (6 bases). Germline V lookup: CDR1 SGHVS, CDR2 FQNEAQ. This CDR3 region has 14 residues. V lost 5 bases and J lost 7, with 15 bases in between. The CDR3 DNA follows: TGTGCCAGCAGCCCCGGTACAGGGAAGCAGCCCCAGCATTTT. Protein: CASSPGTGKQPQHF.

The rearrangement uses TRBV11-1 and TRBJ2-1; D gene ambiguous. Trimming stripped 4 bases from V and 9 bases from J, with 10 bases between. The CDR3 contains 12 residues. Germline values: CDR1 SGHAT, CDR2 FQDESV (reference sequence). This chain's CDR3 is CASSSTLSEQFF. DNA for the CDR3: TGTGCCAGCAGCTCCACGTTGAGTGAGCAGTTCTTC.

This clonotype showed up just a few times. V is TRBV20-1 and J is TRBJ2-3; 8 nucleotides agree with TRBD2. This CDR3 is 14 amino acids long. Germline loops: CDR1 DFQATT, CDR2 SNEGSKA (reference sequence). Trimming took 5 bases from V and 2 from J; bases not matched to a gene: 6. Here the CDR3 DNA reads TGCAGTGCTCCCGGGACTAGTCTCACAGATACGCAGTATTTT. It yields the protein CSAPGTSLTDTQYF.

This clonotype was observed at least ten times. The genes are TRBV18 and TRBJ2-1; D possibly corresponds to TRBD2 (6 bases). This CDR3 is built from 18 residues. The V gene lost 3 bases and the J gene lost 7 bases, with 25 bases spanning the gap. CDR1 and CDR2 from the germline V gene are KGHSH and LQKENI. Written as DNA, the CDR3 is TGTGCCAGCTCACCCCCTATTACGCCCGCGGGAATAGGTAATGAGCAGTTCTTC. Translating gives CASSPPITPAGIGNEQFF.

This clonotype was counted ten times or more. This rearrangement joins TRBV15 to TRBJ1-2; D may be TRBD1 (6 bases). V was clipped by 4 bases and J by 4 bases, with 10 bases between them. CDR1 and CDR2 from the germline V gene are LNHNV and YYDKDF (reference sequence). This CDR3 is built from 13 residues. DNA for the CDR3: TGTGCCACCAGCACCAAGGGGGGCTATGGCTACACCTTC. It is translated as CATSTKGGYGYTF.

The chain recombines TRBV4-1 with TRBJ1-2; D remains ambiguous. V was shortened by 1 base and J by 4 bases, with 19 bases between the two germline ends. The CDR3 extends over 17 amino acids. The germline V gene encodes CDR1 MGHRA and CDR2 YSYEKL. In DNA, the CDR3 is TGCGCCAGCAGCCAAGTCCTCCCCGAGACTAAGACCTATGGCTACACCTTC. Translation: CASSQVLPETKTYGYTF.

The V call is TRBV6-6, the J call TRBJ2-1; 11 nucleotides agree with TRBD2. Per the germline V gene, CDR1 is MNHNY and CDR2 is SVGAGI (reference sequence). V trimming: 5 bases; J trimming: 7 bases; junction bases outside the gene matches: 10. This CDR3 comprises 16 residues. CDR3 region: CASSDASGRFSNEQFF. The CDR3 DNA sequence: TGTGCCAGCAGTGACGCTAGCGGGAGGTTTAGTAATGAGCAGTTCTTC.

This clonotype was counted many times. The chain is built from TRBV6-5 and TRBJ2-3; D possibly corresponds to TRBD2 (5 bases). CDR1 is MNHEY and CDR2 is SVGAGI in the germline V gene. V lost 3 bases and J lost 2, with 15 bases in between. The CDR3 is made up of 16 amino acids. CDR3: CASSYGRSGYTDTQYF. CDR3 in DNA: TGTGCCAGCAGTTATGGACGGTCGGGGTACACAGATACGCAGTATTTT.

V gene TRBV25-1 combines with J gene TRBJ2-3; 9 bases line up with TRBD2. V was pared by 6 bases and J by 6 bases, with 7 bases of the junction left unmatched. Germline V gene data show CDR1 as MGHDK and CDR2 as SYGVNS. The CDR3 contains 14 residues. The DNA of the CDR3 is TGTGCCAGCAGCTCCGGGACTAGCAACGATACGCAGTATTTT. Translating it yields CASSSGTSNDTQYF.

This clonotype was detected only a few times. This sequence joins TRBV4-1 and TRBJ2-7, with no clear D. Germline CDR1 and CDR2: MGHRA and YSYEKL. Trimming took off 0 bases at V and 1 base at J, with 10 bases between the two ends. This CDR3 has 15 amino acids. DNA of the CDR3: TGCGCCAGCAGCCAAGATCCCTCCAGTTCCTACGAGCAGTACTTC. Translation: CASSQDPSSSYEQYF.

The table lists this clonotype with many counts. Here the CDR3 reads CASSSGGRNTEAFF. Written as DNA, the CDR3 is TGTGCCAGCTCGTCGGGGGGTAGGAACACTGAAGCTTTCTTT. The chain joins TRBV18 to TRBJ1-1; tentatively, D is TRBD1 (5 bases). The length of the CDR3 is 14 residues. V lost 6 bases to trimming and J lost 1 base, with 12 bases between them. CDR1 is KGHSH, CDR2 LQKENI, per germline.

By its share, this clonotype is medium-sized. V and J are TRBV19 and TRBJ2-1, with D hard to call. CDR1 and CDR2 (germline): LNHDA, SQIVND (reference sequence). Deletions cut 1 base from V and 5 bases from J, with 6 bases between. The length of the CDR3 is 13 residues. The CDR3 DNA sequence: TGTGCCAGTAGTATAGCCGCGAACAATGAGCAGTTCTTC. Translating gives CASSIAANNEQFF.

This clonotype was picked up many times. The chain couples TRBV6-5 to TRBJ2-1; 14 nucleotides line up with TRBD2. This CDR3 is built from 16 residues. Germline CDR1 is MNHEY and CDR2 is SVGAGI. The J segment lost 6 bases and the V segment lost 6 bases, leaving 7 bases of the junction unmatched. The CDR3, as DNA: TGTGCCAGCAGCTCTGGGACTAGCGGGAGCTTCAATGAGCAGTTCTTC. It codes for CASSSGTSGSFNEQFF.

This clonotype was recorded at least ten times. The J gene is TRBJ2-5, the V gene TRBV11-2; D gene ambiguous. Looked up from germline, CDR1 is SGHAT and CDR2 is FQNNGV. CDR3 length: 11 amino acids. Between the trimmed V and J ends, which lost 6 bases and 3 bases, there was a span of 5 bases. CDR3 sequence (DNA): TGTGCCAGCAGTGTAAAAGAGACCCAGTACTTC. This translates into CASSVKETQYF.

This clonotype was observed at least ten times. The rearrangement links TRBV20-1 to TRBJ1-4, with unresolved D. The CDR3 length is 12 residues. Germline V gene sequence: CDR1 DFQATT, CDR2 SNEGSKA (reference sequence). V lost 7 bases and J lost 7, with 13 bases in between. As DNA, the CDR3 is TGCAGTGTTTATCCGAATGGTGAAAAACTGTTTTTT. Translated: CSVYPNGEKLFF.

This rearrangement joins TRBV3-1 to TRBJ2-1; D call uncertain. This CDR3 comprises 12 residues. V was pared by 1 base and J by 6 bases, with 4 bases between. Looked up from germline, CDR1 is LGHDT and CDR2 is YNNKEL (reference sequence). CDR3 sequence reads: CASSQAINEQFF. DNA for the CDR3: TGTGCCAGCAGCCAAGCGATCAATGAGCAGTTCTTC.

This clonotype was recorded a few times. The genes are TRBV25-1 and TRBJ2-7; no clear D. From germline, CDR1 is MGHDK and CDR2 SYGVNS. The CDR3 contains 12 residues. Trimming took 3 bases from V and 3 from J, leaving 6 bases between them. The CDR3 sequence: CASSDPVYEQYF. The CDR3 bases are TGTGCCAGCAGTGACCCGGTCTACGAGCAGTACTTC.

This clonotype appeared many times. V and J are TRBV20-1 and TRBJ2-7, with TRBD1 matching 7 bases. V shed 5 bases, J shed 4 bases, and the junction held 8 bases outside the gene matches. Germline CDR1 DFQATT, CDR2 SNEGSKA (reference sequence). CDR3 size: 13 residues. The CDR3 DNA reads as TGCAGTGCTCCTTCCGGGACAGCTTACGAGCAGTACTTC. Translated, it gives CSAPSGTAYEQYF.

The sample holds many counts of this clonotype. The chain has TRBV7-3 and TRBJ2-2; D gene ambiguous. The ends were cut back, 3 bases at V and 5 bases at J, with 7 bases in the middle. Germline lookup yields CDR1 SGHTA and CDR2 FQGTGA. This CDR3 is 13 amino acids long. CDR3 DNA: TGTGCCAGCAGCTTCACCGGAACCGGGGAGCTGTTTTTT. Protein: CASSFTGTGELFF.